Detailed here is one TCR beta chain. Its antigen remains unidentified. The data were taken from a study of radiation and T cells in renal cell carcinoma. Study-level results: Without pretreatment biopsies, baseline tumor clonotype presence was undetermined. Top tumor clonotypes rose in blood 2 weeks post-radiation, then contracted.

Documented time point: baseline pretreatment blood. Treatment described: 15 Gy SBRT to primary tumor, nephrectomy 4 weeks later. The CDR3 sequence is 15 residues long. Germline V lookup: CDR1 SGHAT, CDR2 FQDESV (reference sequence). The V end was cut by 5 bases, the J end by 3 bases, with 13 bases between. Using immunoSEQ multiplex PCR, the repertoire was profiled, and TCRdb retains in-frame clones only, with some absent. The table records about 130,000 clones, approximately 91% of them present only once. This TCR was recovered from a woman aged 50 to 65 with renal cell carcinoma. The rearrangement links TRBV11-1 to TRBJ1-4; D perhaps matches TRBD1 (5 bases). This material consisted of blood, taken from a patient whose treatment included radiotherapy and nephrectomy. CDR3 coding DNA: TGTGCCAGCAGCCCCCCCGGGACGGCTAATGAAAAACTGTTTTTT. Its translation: CASSPPGTANEKLFF.